The subject of this entry is one T cell receptor (beta chain). Its antigen is undetermined. Assay used: immunoSEQ multiplex PCR; TCRdb lists only in-frame clones, some missing. Here the sample spans about 84,000 clones, about 85% being singletons. This sample was taken from a study of T cell responses to AZD1222 COVID-19 vaccine. Study conclusions and caveats: At 160-218 and 743-854, vaccine-associated CD4 TCRs were dominant, and they spanned spike. Samples come after the peak T cell response, not at day 14.

CDR1 and CDR2 (germline): LNHDA, SQIVND (reference sequence). The V and J ends lost 1 base and 6 bases respectively, with 16 bases between them. The CDR3 loop spans 16 amino acids. The TCR sequence derives from an adult in good health. This material consisted of peripheral blood, taken on day 0 of AZD1222 vaccination. This chain connects TRBV19 to TRBJ1-5; D might be TRBD1 (6 bases). The DNA for the CDR3 is TGTGCCAGTAGTATAGCTCCGGTTATGGGGGCTCAGCCCCAGCATTTT. This encodes CASSIAPVMGAQPQHF.